This T cell receptor (beta chain) was obtained from a study of cytomegalovirus exposure and HLA in healthy donors. Overall study results and limits: CMV serostatus alone was available as immune exposure information. Most TCR sequences were uncommon, yet certain public TCRs appeared in many donors. Published work reported that the classifier diagnosed cytomegalovirus status with high specificity and sensitivity.

This CDR3 has 15 amino acids. Looked up from germline, CDR1 is SGHVS and CDR2 is FQNEAQ. J lost 4 bases, V lost 1 base, and 2 bases had no gene match. With respect to this clone: No antigen is known for it.

Each donor's status was that of a healthy bone marrow donor. PCR employed 60 Vbeta and 13 Jbeta primers. Only in-frame clones appear in the TCRdb table, and some are missing; sequencing was by immunoSEQ multiplex PCR. The data show 150,000 to 200,000 clones, about four fifths seen once. The chain combines TRBV7-8 with TRBJ1-3, with 9 positions matching TRBD1. The sample was PBMCs. This TCR was recovered from a woman in her twenties or thirties in good health and CMV-seropositive. The CDR3 region has the DNA TGTGCCAGCAGCTTAGGACAGGGGGGAGGAAACACCATATATTTT. Translating gives CASSLGQGGGNTIYF. The full variable domain, with the rest looked up from reference TRBV7-8 and TRBJ1-3, is GAGVSQSPRYKVAKRGQDVALRCDPISGHVSLFWYQQALGQGPEFLTYFQNEAQLDKSGLPSDRFFAERPEGSVSTLKIQRTQQEDSAVYLCASSLGQGGGNTIYFGEGSWLTVV.